This T cell receptor (beta chain) was documented in a study of T cells in Graves' hyperthyroidism and ophthalmopathy. The CDR3 consists of 15 residues. With V trimmed by 5 bases and J by 7 bases, 6 bases remained unmatched. The CDR3 regions of TCR beta were amplified from RNA transcripts. TCR CDR3 underwent first-round RT-PCR with the HTBI primer set. Via MiXCR, TCRdb re-called the multiplex PCR reads, giving one row per CDR3 protein. The sample includes roughly 380,000 distinct CDR3 sequences, roughly an eighth of them seen just once. This clonotype was picked up many times. The sample taken for sequencing was blood. This chain connects TRBV12-3 or TRBV12-4 to TRBJ2-2; 11 bases are a match to TRBD1. The sequence derives from a woman aged 18-29 years with Graves' hyperthyroidism. The CDR3 region has the DNA TGTGCCAGCAGTGTGACGGACAGGGGGCTCGGGGAGCTGTTTTTT. It yields the protein CASSVTDRGLGELFF.